This passage covers 9 T cell receptor beta chains from one sample sequenced in a study of OX40 agonist ivuxolimab in advanced cancers. The repertoire was sequenced with immunoSEQ multiplex PCR; TCRdb's copy has only in-frame clones and lacks some. Here the sample spans 45,000 to 60,000 clones, about 90% being singletons. Here the sequenced sample was CD4+ or CD8+ T cells sorted from blood, taken in a trial of the OX40 agonist ivuxolimab. These receptors all come from an adult with an advanced solid tumor such as melanoma, head and neck, liver or kidney cancer.

CDR3 amino acids: CASSLRQSRSYNEQFF. Written as DNA, the CDR3 is TGTGCCAGCAGCTTAAGGCAGAGTCGCTCCTACAATGAGCAGTTCTTC. The V call is TRBV7-6, the J call TRBJ2-1; D remains ambiguous. Germline lookup yields CDR1 SGHVS and CDR2 FNYEAQ. Trimming shortened V by 2 bases and J by 0 bases, and 11 bases separated the two germline ends. The CDR3 sequence is 16 residues long.

The chain recombines TRBV5-5 with TRBJ2-7; tentatively, D is TRBD1 (6 bases). Germline V lookup: CDR1 SGHKS, CDR2 YYEKEE (reference sequence). Trimming cost V 1 base and J 4 bases, with 15 bases left between them. The CDR3 contains 15 residues. CDR3 bases: TGTGCCAGCAGCTTGTCTATCAGGGGAGCGTACGAGCAGTACTTC. This sequence encodes CASSLSIRGAYEQYF.

CDR3 sequence reads: CASSQVWPDTQYF. Written as DNA, the CDR3 is TGTGCCAGCAGCCAAGTTTGGCCAGATACGCAGTATTTT. The chain joins TRBV14 to TRBJ2-3, with D hard to call. Trimming stripped 1 base from V and 4 bases from J, with 6 bases between. Germline loops: CDR1 SGHDN, CDR2 FVKESK. This CDR3 has 13 amino acids.

J is TRBJ1-2 and V is TRBV7-9; D gene unclear. This CDR3 region has 15 residues. The V end lost 1 base, the J end lost 4 bases, and 13 bases lay between the germline ends. The germline gives CDR1 SEHNR, CDR2 FQNEAQ (reference sequence). Here the CDR3 DNA reads TGTGCCAGCAGCTTAGGGTCTATAATCGGCTATGGCTACACCTTC. This gives the protein CASSLGSIIGYGYTF.

The chain combines TRBV28 with TRBJ2-7, with D hard to call. Trimming removed 4 bases from V and 0 bases from J, with 13 bases in between. The CDR3 runs to 15 residues. The V gene's germline CDR1 is MDHEN and CDR2 SYDVKM. For the CDR3, the DNA is TGTGCCAGCAGTTCCCTATCACTTGCCTCCTACGAGCAGTACTTC. This encodes CASSSLSLASYEQYF. The full variable domain, its missing parts supplied by reference TRBV28 and TRBJ2-7, is DVKVTQSSRYLVKRTGEKVFLECVQDMDHENMFWYRQDPGLGLRLIYFSYDVKMKEKGDIPEGYSVSREKKERFSLILESASTNQTSMYLCASSSLSLASYEQYFGPGTRLTVT.

This chain connects TRBV5-1 to TRBJ2-2; possible D gene TRBD2, 5 bases. The CDR3 is 15 amino acids. Trimming shortened V by 4 bases and J by 2 bases, and 12 bases separated the two germline ends. Per germline, CDR1 SGHRS and CDR2 YFSETQ. CDR3 residues: CASSQADFNTGELFF. CDR3 bases: TGCGCCAGCAGCCAGGCGGACTTCAACACCGGGGAGCTGTTTTTT.

This chain connects TRBV15 to TRBJ2-5; TRBD1 or TRBD2 may be the D gene (5 bases each). Germline-derived CDR1 and CDR2 are LNHNV and YYDKDF (reference sequence). V lost 2 bases and J 5 bases, leaving 9 bases between the germline ends. The length of the CDR3 is 13 residues. The CDR3 DNA follows: TGTGCCACCAGCAGACCGGGACGGGAGACCCAGTACTTC. It codes for CATSRPGRETQYF.

The CDR3 DNA follows: TGTGCCAGCAGTGGAGCGGGACAGGGCGACGAGCAGTACTTC. It translates to CASSGAGQGDEQYF. The V gene is TRBV28, the J gene TRBJ2-7; 9 bases are a match to TRBD1. V dropped 5 bases and J dropped 5; count of bases not matched to a gene: 7. This CDR3 region has 14 residues. In germline, CDR1 is MDHEN, CDR2 SYDVKM.

The chain employs TRBV18 and TRBJ2-7; 7 bases are a match to TRBD2. CDR3 size: 14 residues. The trim removed 2 bases at V and 2 bases at J, leaving 3 bases unmatched. CDR1 is KGHSH and CDR2 is LQKENI in the germline V gene. The CDR3 DNA follows: TGTGCCAGCTCACCATGGCGGGAGCCCTACGAGCAGTACTTC. It codes for CASSPWREPYEQYF.